Each of the 27 T cell receptor beta chains below was sequenced from the same sample in a study of glioma-infiltrating T cells. TCR alpha and beta CDR3 regions were amplified from RNA using iRepertoire nested multiplex PCR. TCRdb reanalysed the multiplex PCR reads using MiXCR and keeps one entry per CDR3 protein. The data contain over 100,000 distinct CDR3 sequences, approximately 26% of them singletons. Sequencing input: glioma tissue, nonneoplastic brain tissue, or PBMCs (not recorded which). The receptors were sampled from a human donor with low-grade glioma or glioblastoma, undergoing nonglioma brain surgery, or in good health (not recorded which).

This clonotype was recorded many times. This chain joins TRBV5-4 and TRBJ1-2; D is possibly TRBD1 (5 bases). Germline V gene lookup returns CDR1 SGHNT and CDR2 YYREEE (reference sequence). V was trimmed by 4 bases and J by 6 bases, leaving 19 bases between them. The CDR3 is 15 amino acids. The CDR3 sequence: CASSPAGGVVDGYTF. The DNA of the CDR3 is TGTGCCAGCAGCCCCGCCGGGGGGGTGGTGGATGGCTACACCTTC.

At least ten counts were recorded for this clonotype. The chain employs TRBV18 and TRBJ2-4, with 12 bases that match TRBD2. CDR3 length: 18 amino acids. Germline assignment: CDR1 KGHSH and CDR2 LQKENI. Unmatched junction bases numbered 6, after V lost 0 bases and J lost 3 bases. CDR3 protein: CASSPPVLAGGVKNIQYF. The CDR3, as DNA: TGTGCCAGCTCACCACCGGTCCTAGCGGGAGGGGTCAAAAACATTCAGTACTTC.

This clonotype came up many times. CDR3 coding DNA: TGTGCCAGTGCCAAAGTAGGCGATTCTAGCAATCAGCCCCAGCATTTT. Its protein product is CASAKVGDSSNQPQHF. The chain recombines TRBV19 with TRBJ1-5; D uncertain. V lost 8 bases and J lost 0, with 17 bases in between. Germline V lookup: CDR1 LNHDA, CDR2 SQIVND (reference sequence). The CDR3 extends over 16 amino acids.

V gene TRBV6-4 combines with J gene TRBJ2-2, with a tentative D call TRBD1 (5 bases). The CDR3 loop spans 12 amino acids. Germline V gene data show CDR1 as MRHNA and CDR2 as SNTAGT. The germline V and J ends were trimmed by 5 bases and 5 bases, with 6 bases remaining between them. Written as DNA, the CDR3 is TGTGCCAGCAGTCAGGGTACCGGGGAGCTGTTTTTT. Its translation: CASSQGTGELFF.

Details on this clonotype: Its ends do not fully match the called genes, so a read error is possible. V is TRBV10-1 and J is TRBJ2-7, with D perhaps TRBD1 (5 bases). The germline V gene encodes CDR1 WNHNN and CDR2 SYGVQD (reference sequence). This CDR3 contains 13 residues. In DNA form, the CDR3 reads TGCGCCAGCAGGCCTGGACATTACTACGATCAGTACTTC. It specifies CASRPGHYYDQYF.

In this sample, this clonotype turned up a few times. The chain has TRBV3-1 and TRBJ2-3; a possible D gene is TRBD2 (6 bases). The CDR3 is 15 residues long. The V end lost 4 bases, the J end lost 4 bases, and 15 bases lay between the germline ends. Germline CDR1 LGHDT, CDR2 YNNKEL (reference sequence). Written as DNA, the CDR3 is TGTGCCAGCAGCCCTCGGGTTGGAGGGTCAGATACGCAGTATTTT. It yields the protein CASSPRVGGSDTQYF.

In its sample, this clonotype was seen many times. Just one base apart from a much larger clone, this may be a read error. This chain connects TRBV6-1 to TRBJ2-1; no clear D. The CDR3 consists of 13 residues. Trimming cost V 8 bases and J 1 base, with 9 bases left between them. Germline-derived CDR1 and CDR2 are MNHNS and SASEGT. The CDR3: CASAAWSYNEQFF. DNA for the CDR3: TGTGCCAGCGCAGCGTGGTCCTACAATGAGCAGTTCTTC.

Ten or more counts support this clonotype. The chain is built from TRBV28 and TRBJ2-1, with D unclear. Between the trimmed V and J ends, which lost 5 bases and 4 bases, there was a span of 6 bases. The V gene's germline CDR1 is MDHEN and CDR2 SYDVKM. There are 12 residues in the CDR3. The CDR3 bases are TGTGCCAGCAGTCTGTCTTACAATGAGCAGTTCTTC. Amino acid sequence: CASSLSYNEQFF.

This clonotype was seen at least ten times. V is TRBV18 and J is TRBJ1-1; unclear D gene. CDR3 size: 13 residues. V dropped 8 bases and J dropped 0 bases, with 10 bases sitting between them. Germline lookup yields CDR1 KGHSH and CDR2 LQKENI. The CDR3 spells CASSLGMNTEAFF. CDR3 bases: TGTGCCAGCAGTCTCGGTATGAACACTGAAGCTTTCTTT. The variable domain in full, with the rest retrieved from reference TRBV18 and TRBJ1-1, is NAGVMQNPRHLVRRRGQEARLRCSPMKGHSHVYWYRQLPEEGLKFMVYLQKENIIDESGMPKERFSAEFPKEGPSILRIQQVVRGDSAAYFCASSLGMNTEAFFGQGTRLTVV.

This chain links TRBV20-1 with TRBJ2-5; 14 bases map to TRBD2. Germline CDR1 and CDR2: DFQATT and SNEGSKA (reference sequence). J lost 1 base, V lost 2 bases, and 6 bases had no gene match. This CDR3 has 17 amino acids. The CDR3 DNA is TGCAGTGCTAGATCGGGACTAGCGGGGGCCAGCCAAGAGACCCAGTACTTC. It is translated as CSARSGLAGASQETQYF.

This chain uses TRBV18 with TRBJ2-6; 7 bases match TRBD1. The CDR3 consists of 16 residues. Germline V lookup: CDR1 KGHSH, CDR2 LQKENI. V lost 6 bases, J lost 2 bases, and 7 bases stayed unmatched. The CDR3 DNA reads as TGTGCCAGCTCCTATAACAGGGGAACTGGGGCCAACGTCCTGACTTTC. This encodes CASSYNRGTGANVLTF.

The chain employs TRBV27 and TRBJ2-7, with TRBD1 matching over 8 bases. With 5 bases clipped from V and 6 bases from J, the junction kept 6 bases outside the gene matches. The CDR3 is made up of 13 amino acids. Germline lookup yields CDR1 MNHEY and CDR2 SMNVEV (reference sequence). As DNA, the CDR3 is TGTGCCAGCAGTCCTAGACAGGGGCCCGAGCAGTACTTC. Protein: CASSPRQGPEQYF.

Many counts were recorded for this clonotype. As DNA, the CDR3 is TGTGCCAGCAGCCTGGTGGACGGCCGGGGGTATGGCTACACCTTC. It translates to CASSLVDGRGYGYTF. V usage is TRBV3-1 and J usage is TRBJ1-2; a weak D match, TRBD1 (5 bases). Germline V gene sequence: CDR1 LGHDT, CDR2 YNNKEL (reference sequence). Trimming stripped 4 bases from V and 5 bases from J, with 17 bases between. This CDR3 has 15 amino acids. The full variable domain, rest sourced from reference TRBV3-1 and TRBJ1-2, is DTAVSQTPKYLVTQMGNDKSIKCEQNLGHDTMYWYKQDSKKFLKIMFSYNNKELIINETVPNRFSPKSPDKAHLNLHINSLELGDSAVYFCASSLVDGRGYGYTFGSGTRLTVV.

Notes on this clonotype: A much larger clone is a single base away; this may be a read error. This CDR3 fails to terminate in the conserved phenylalanine or tryptophan, so it likely reflects a read error. This chain joins TRBV19 and TRBJ1-5; D possibly corresponds to TRBD1 (5 bases). The CDR3 is 15 amino acids. Looked up from germline, CDR1 is LNHDA and CDR2 is SQIVND (reference sequence). The ends were cut back, 3 bases at V and 4 bases at J, with 13 bases in the middle. The CDR3: CASSIPLRQNQPQHL. The CDR3 DNA sequence: TGTGCCAGTAGTATCCCCCTCAGACAGAATCAGCCCCAGCATTTA.

This clonotype has a count of ten or more. The rearrangement links TRBV18 to TRBJ1-1; D gene ambiguous. V was clipped by 3 bases and J by 1 base, with 6 bases between them. The length of the CDR3 is 13 residues. The germline CDR1 and CDR2 sequences are KGHSH and LQKENI. The CDR3 is CASSPSQNTEAFF. CDR3 bases: TGTGCCAGCTCACCCTCTCAGAACACTGAAGCTTTCTTT. The full variable domain, with the rest looked up from reference TRBV18 and TRBJ1-1, is NAGVMQNPRHLVRRRGQEARLRCSPMKGHSHVYWYRQLPEEGLKFMVYLQKENIIDESGMPKERFSAEFPKEGPSILRIQQVVRGDSAAYFCASSPSQNTEAFFGQGTRLTVV.

Ten or more counts support this clonotype. This rearrangement joins TRBV10-3 to TRBJ1-1; D possibly corresponds to TRBD1 (6 bases). Trimming shortened V by 7 bases and J by 1 base, and 13 bases separated the two germline ends. Germline values: CDR1 ENHRY, CDR2 SYGVKD. The CDR3 consists of 14 residues. The CDR3 DNA follows: TGTGCCATCACGCAACAGGGCACGAACACTGAAGCTTTCTTT. This gives the protein CAITQQGTNTEAFF.

Concerning this clonotype itself: A much more abundant neighbour one base away suggests this may be a read error. The rearrangement links TRBV19 to TRBJ2-3; no definite D call. The CDR3 contains 14 residues. The germline CDR1 and CDR2 sequences are LNHDA and SQIVND (reference sequence). CDR3 sequence (DNA): TGTACCAGTAGCTCCATGGATGGGGCAGATACGCAGTATTTT. Translation: CTSSSMDGADTQYF. Supplemented by reference TRBV19 and TRBJ2-3, the full variable domain reads DGGITQSPKYLFRKEGQNVTLSCEQNLNHDAMYWYRQDPGQGLRLIYYSQIVNDFQKGDIAEGYSVSREKKESFPLTVTSAQKNPTAFYLCTSSSMDGADTQYFGPGTRLTVL.

This clonotype occurred many times. CDR3 sequence: CASSYNRVDYEQYF. The CDR3 DNA reads as TGTGCCAGCAGTTACAATCGAGTTGATTACGAGCAGTACTTC. The chain combines TRBV6-6 with TRBJ2-7; D is ambiguous. Trimming pared 2 bases from V and 4 bases from J, leaving 12 bases between. CDR1 is MNHNY and CDR2 is SVGAGI in the germline V gene (reference sequence). The CDR3 runs 14 residues.

Ten or more counts support this clonotype. This chain links TRBV14 with TRBJ1-1; D unclear. V shed 0 bases and J shed 3 bases, with 5 bases lying between them. The V gene's germline CDR1 is SGHDN and CDR2 FVKESK. The CDR3 extends over 13 amino acids. CDR3 protein: CASSQDVHTEAFF. CDR3 nucleotide sequence: TGTGCCAGCAGCCAAGATGTTCACACTGAAGCTTTCTTT. The whole variable domain, filled in from reference TRBV14 and TRBJ1-1, reads EAGVTQFPSHSVIEKGQTVTLRCDPISGHDNLYWYRRVMGKEIKFLLHFVKESKQDESGMPNNRFLAERTGGTYSTLKVQPAELEDSGVYFCASSQDVHTEAFFGQGTRLTVV.

This clonotype has a count of ten or more. The chain is built from TRBV6-1 and TRBJ1-1; 7 bases are a match to TRBD1. Per the germline V gene, CDR1 is MNHNS and CDR2 is SASEGT. With 4 bases clipped from V and 3 bases from J, the junction kept 5 bases outside the gene matches. CDR3 length: 14 residues. CDR3 region: CASSVGQAYTEAFF. The CDR3 DNA reads as TGTGCCAGCAGTGTCGGACAGGCGTACACTGAAGCTTTCTTT.

This clonotype was detected many times. The rearrangement joins TRBV11-3 to TRBJ1-1; D call uncertain. This CDR3 has 15 amino acids. Deletions cut 7 bases from V and 11 bases from J, with 26 bases between. Germline CDR1 and CDR2: SGHNT and YENEEA. CDR3 DNA sequence: TGTGCCAGCACCCGAGGTCGATCTTCGGAGGCTATGGCTTTCTTT. It yields the protein CASTRGRSSEAMAFF. The variable domain in full, completed from reference TRBV11-3 and TRBJ1-1, reads EAGVVQSPRYKIIEKKQPVAFWCNPISGHNTLYWYLQNLGQGPELLIRYENEEAVDDSQLPKDRFSAERLKGVDSTLKIQPAELGDSAVYLCASTRGRSSEAMAFFGQGTRLTVV.

Points on this clonotype: A junction boundary mismatches the germline segment, possibly from a read error. The chain joins TRBV20-1 to TRBJ1-2; TRBD1 matches at 7 bases. Germline CDR1 is DFQATT and CDR2 is SNEGSKA (reference sequence). The CDR3 spans 11 residues. The CDR3 nucleotides are TGCAGTGCTAGAGGGACAGGTGGCTACAACTTC. It yields the protein CSARGTGGYNF.

This clonotype was detected many times. V and J are TRBV6-5 and TRBJ2-3, with TRBD2 as a possible D gene (6 bases). This CDR3 comprises 14 residues. Trimming took off 2 bases at V and 6 bases at J, with 12 bases between the two ends. Germline CDR1 reads MNHEY; CDR2 reads SVGAGI. DNA for the CDR3: TGTGCCAGCAGTTACAATAGCGGTACGGATACGCAGTATTTT. This gives the protein CASSYNSGTDTQYF.

This clonotype has at least ten counts. The J gene is TRBJ1-1, the V gene TRBV6-1; unclear D gene. The CDR3 spans 13 residues. Germline V CDR1 and CDR2: MNHNS, SASEGT. The chain's CDR3 is CAVVREIDTEAFF. The CDR3 nucleotides are TGTGCAGTGGTCCGGGAGATAGACACTGAAGCTTTCTTT.

On this clonotype itself: It may be a read error: a sequence one base away is much more abundant. Here the CDR3 DNA reads TGTGTCAGCTCACGCGGGACAGGGGGCCAAGAGACCCAGTACTTC. It codes for CVSSRGTGGQETQYF. The genes are TRBV18 and TRBJ2-5; TRBD1 aligns across 11 bases. The CDR3 extends over 15 amino acids. Germline V gene sequence: CDR1 KGHSH, CDR2 LQKENI.

In this sample, this clonotype turned up many times. Since no conserved phenylalanine or tryptophan closes the CDR3, a read error is the likely cause. The chain employs TRBV6-4 and TRBJ1-1, with D possibly being TRBD1 (6 bases). This CDR3 has 13 residues. Germline CDR1 MRHNA, CDR2 SNTAGT. V dropped 5 bases and J dropped 6 bases, with 13 bases sitting between them. In DNA form, the CDR3 reads TGTGCCAGCAGTTCACAGGGAGCGGCTGAAGCTTTCCTT. It translates to CASSSQGAAEAFL.

In this sample, this clonotype turned up many times. The chain recombines TRBV6-1 with TRBJ2-1, with 11 bases identical to TRBD1. With V trimmed by 5 bases and J by 8 bases, 5 bases remained unmatched. The CDR3 runs 14 residues. Per the germline V gene, CDR1 is MNHNS and CDR2 is SASEGT. CDR3 sequence: CASSPGQGAYEQFF. The CDR3 DNA sequence: TGTGCCAGCAGTCCCGGACAGGGGGCGTATGAGCAGTTCTTC.